These T cell receptor beta chains were read from a single sample in a study of T cell repertoires in cytomegalovirus infection. TCRdb independently ran MiXCR on the reads; one entry per CDR3 protein. This sample carries 60,000 to 75,000 distinct CDR3 sequences, 3% to 4.5% of them seen once, and the ten largest clones take 22%. Source material: PBMCs. The receptors were gathered from a human donor in good health (CMV status not recorded). Some clones in this sample may be carry-over from other donors' samples. Each CDR3 is given with its conserved first and last residue. The order of the fields is V gene, D gene, clone size, J gene, CDR3 DNA, CDR3 protein. D genes are given only for firm matches. The size entry is marked missing in some rows and otherwise reads once, few, many or a size class.

TRBV28	-	many	TRBJ1-6	TGTGCCAGCGGGAATGTTAATTCACCCCTCCACTTT	CASGNVNSPLHF
TRBV20-1	-	many	TRBJ2-1	TGCAGTGCCAGCGATTCGGGGGCCCTCTACAATGAGCAGTTCTTC	CSASDSGALYNEQFF
TRBV7-2	-	many	TRBJ1-2	TGTGCCAGCACTTCCCGAACTCCTTATGGCTACACCTTC	CASTSRTPYGYTF
TRBV7-2	-	many	TRBJ2-1	TGTGCCAGCAGCCTGGTCGGCGGTTCCTACAATGAGCAGTTCTTC	CASSLVGGSYNEQFF
TRBV7-8	-	many	TRBJ1-1	TGTGCCAGCAGCTTCAACGACCCGTCAAGGGAAGCTTTCTTT	CASSFNDPSREAFF
TRBV7-8	-	many	TRBJ2-5	TGTGCCAGCAGCTTAGGACTAAACCTTGAGACCCAGTACTTC	CASSLGLNLETQYF
TRBV7-3	-	many	TRBJ2-3	TGTGCCAGCAGCCCCGGTAGAAACACAGATACGCAGTATTTT	CASSPGRNTDTQYF
TRBV10-3	-	once	TRBJ2-7	TGTGCCATCAGTGACGGGAGTTCCTACGAGCAGTACTTC	CAISDGSSYEQYF
TRBV7-3	TRBD2	many	TRBJ2-3	TGTGCCAGCAGCTTAACCGGGGCGGGAGCCTCAGATACGCAGTATTTT	CASSLTGAGASDTQYF
TRBV18	TRBD2	-	TRBJ2-1	TGTGCCAGCTCTCCTAGCGGGAGAAGCCATGAGCAGTTCTTC	CASSPSGRSHEQFF
TRBV20-1	TRBD2	many	TRBJ2-1	TGCAGTGCTAGAGCCCCCTTTAGCGGGGGGAAATTTGAGCAGTTCTTC	CSARAPFSGGKFEQFF
TRBV7-9	TRBD2	many	TRBJ2-1	TGTGCCAGCAGCTTAGGTCCAGGACTAGCGGGAATCTACAATGAGCAGTTCTTC	CASSLGPGLAGIYNEQFF
TRBV7-2	TRBD1	many	TRBJ2-7	TGTGCCAGCAGCTTAGTAGGGACAGGAAGCTCCTACGAGCAGTACTTC	CASSLVGTGSSYEQYF
TRBV7-2	-	many	TRBJ2-7	TGTGCCAGCAGCTTAACTCGGGACAACTCCTACGAGCAGTACTTC	CASSLTRDNSYEQYF
TRBV7-2	-	many	TRBJ1-2	TGTGCCAGCAGCTTATCGGGGAGGATCAACTATGGCTACACCTTC	CASSLSGRINYGYTF
TRBV7-2	-	few	TRBJ1-1	TGTGCCAGCAGCCGCACACACAGGGCCCCGAACACTGAAGCTTTCTTT	CASSRTHRAPNTEAFF
TRBV7-6	-	many	TRBJ2-1	TGTGCCAGCAGCTCTGGACTGCGGGATGAGCAGTTCTTC	CASSSGLRDEQFF
TRBV7-8	-	many	TRBJ2-5	TGTGCCAGCAGCCCCCCCCCGGGGCGGGAGACCCAGTACTTC	CASSPPPGRETQYF
TRBV7-2	-	many	TRBJ1-2	TGTGCCAGCAGCTTAGGGTGGACAAGCTATGGCTACACCTTC	CASSLGWTSYGYTF